Listed below are T cell receptor beta chains from one sample, sequenced in a study of CD8+CD57+ T cells in acquired aplastic anemia. TCRdb fed the reads into MiXCR, producing one record per CDR3 protein. The data show 42,000 or so distinct CDR3 sequences, with about two thirds seen just once and about 22% held by the top ten. Material: sorted CD4+, CD8+, or CD8+CD57+ T cells (not recorded which) from PBMCs. The receptors come from a human donor in good health, serving as a control. Both conserved end residues are part of each CDR3. The D gene is left open where the match is weak.

TRBV5-1	-	TRBJ1-2	CASSRDGGVLTF
TRBV6-2/TRBV6-3	-	TRBJ2-3	CASSYPDFGEGYTDTQYF
TRBV11-2	-	TRBJ2-5	CASSLTGPSGEQYF
TRBV20-1	-	TRBJ1-2	CSARDQQGHGYTF
TRBV7-6	-	TRBJ2-5	CASSFRVTETQYF
TRBV20-1	TRBD1	TRBJ1-4	CSATAGTGTEKLFF
TRBV7-3	TRBD2	TRBJ2-7	CASGVLAGPYEQYF
TRBV29-1	-	TRBJ1-1	CSLTEYMNTEAFF
TRBV9	-	TRBJ2-2	CASSVENTGELFF
TRBV15	-	TRBJ2-5	CATSRDRAETQYF
TRBV12-3/TRBV12-4	-	TRBJ1-6	CASSLQMAGPLHF
TRBV7-9	TRBD2	TRBJ2-7	CASSLGGVYEQYF
TRBV11-2	-	TRBJ2-2	CASSYGHPNTGELFF
TRBV2	-	TRBJ2-5	CASRGGETQYF
TRBV5-6	TRBD1	TRBJ2-7	CASSTGTVQYEQYF
TRBV7-2	-	TRBJ1-1	CASDFRDTEAFF
TRBV2	-	TRBJ2-1	CASSSRQGGNEQFF
TRBV7-6	-	TRBJ2-5	CASAEGGETQYF
TRBV6-1	TRBD2	TRBJ2-5	CASRLGEGQETQYF
TRBV20-1	-	TRBJ2-5	CSARGETQYF
TRBV9	TRBD2	TRBJ2-1	CASSTRAGGPKGNEQFF
TRBV19	-	TRBJ1-6	CASSARGNSPLHF
TRBV19	-	TRBJ1-2	CASSIGKGTSNYGYTF
TRBV15	-	TRBJ1-2	CATSRDNTVGVSGYTF
TRBV20-1	TRBD2	TRBJ2-5	CGAGSGGVMETQYF
TRBV9	-	TRBJ2-3	CAISYGEFSDTQYF
TRBV5-4	TRBD1	TRBJ1-2	CASSSEGTGPNYGYTF
TRBV27	TRBD1	TRBJ1-3	CASPDRGHYTIYF
TRBV6-1	-	TRBJ1-6	CASRPTGRLNSPLHF
TRBV15	-	TRBJ1-2	CATSTPGINYGYTF
TRBV19	TRBD2	TRBJ2-5	CASNPSGGETQYF
TRBV10-3	-	TRBJ1-3	CAITDGSGNTIYF
TRBV15	TRBD1	TRBJ1-6	CATKLTGANSPLHF
TRBV7-9	-	TRBJ1-1	CASSLGGKAFF